Below are 28 T cell receptor beta chains sequenced from a single sample in a study of human T cells and chemical hapten exposure. As for time point: patch test 3, about 24 weeks after DPC sensitization. Treatment: therapeutic diphenylcyclopropenone sensitization with weekly scalp DPC. One entry per CDR3 protein results from TCRdb running MiXCR on the RACE reads. Among more than 70,000 distinct CDR3 sequences listed, about a tenth were seen once. The sequencing here drew on whole blood, taken in connection with sensitization to the hapten diphenylcyclopropenone (DPC). These TCRs come from a woman aged 25 to 45 with alopecia areata. Some clones in this sample may be carry-over from other donors' samples.

This clonotype turned up a few times. V gene TRBV7-2 combines with J gene TRBJ1-1; no clear D. V lost 4 bases, J lost 5 bases, and 17 bases lay in between. The CDR3 is 15 residues long. Germline loops: CDR1 SGHTA, CDR2 FQGNSA. CDR3 sequence: CASSSAKKGRTEAFF. The DNA of the CDR3 is TGTGCCAGCAGCTCCGCTAAGAAGGGAAGAACTGAAGCTTTCTTT.

This clonotype showed up many times. The CDR3 region has the DNA TGTGCCAGCAGCTCCCTAGCGGGAGGGACCTACGAGCAGTACTTC. Its translation: CASSSLAGGTYEQYF. J is TRBJ2-7 and V is TRBV7-2, with 12 bases aligning to TRBD2. This CDR3 is built from 15 residues. CDR1 SGHTA and CDR2 FQGNSA come from the germline V gene. J was trimmed by 2 bases and V by 4 bases; bases with no gene match: 3.

Many counts were recorded for this clonotype. The chain joins TRBV3-1 to TRBJ1-4; D not resolved. V was trimmed by 0 bases and J by 5 bases, leaving 10 bases between them. Germline V gives CDR1 LGHDT, CDR2 YNNKEL (reference sequence). The CDR3 is 15 amino acids. This CDR3 reads CASSQDLTGNEKLFF. For the CDR3, the DNA is TGTGCCAGCAGCCAAGATCTAACCGGAAATGAAAAACTGTTTTTT.

J is TRBJ1-1 and V is TRBV18, with D unresolved. The CDR3 is made up of 13 amino acids. V lost 3 bases to trimming and J lost 9 bases, with 14 bases between them. In germline, CDR1 is KGHSH, CDR2 LQKENI. Written as DNA, the CDR3 is TGTGCCAGCTCACCGAATAATGGAGTGAAAGCTTTCTTT. Its translation: CASSPNNGVKAFF.

The DNA for the CDR3 is TGTGCCAGCAGACTGGGCAGCAATGAAAAACTGTTTTTT. Translation: CASRLGSNEKLFF. The gene calls are TRBV28 and TRBJ1-4, with D unclear. CDR3 length: 13 amino acids. Germline CDR1 is MDHEN and CDR2 is SYDVKM. The V end was cut by 6 bases, the J end by 5 bases, with 10 bases between.

The chain couples TRBV6-1 to TRBJ1-5; D is uncertain. The germline V and J ends were trimmed by 1 base and 3 bases, with 4 bases remaining between them. The CDR3 extends over 13 amino acids. Per germline, CDR1 MNHNS and CDR2 SASEGT. The CDR3 reads CASSEGYNQPQHF. The CDR3 DNA is TGTGCCAGCAGTGAAGGATACAATCAGCCCCAGCATTTT.

The V call is TRBV2, the J call TRBJ2-7; unclear D gene. The germline V and J ends were trimmed by 6 bases and 6 bases, with 15 bases remaining between them. This CDR3 region has 13 residues. CDR1 and CDR2 (germline): SNHLY, FYNNEI. The DNA for the CDR3 is TGTGCCAGCAGCGCCGGACGTTTTCGCGAGCAGTACGTC. Residues: CASSAGRFREQYV.

CDR3 nucleotide sequence: TGCAGTGCTGACAGGGTGTCCTATAATTCACCCCTCCACTTT. Translated: CSADRVSYNSPLHF. This chain joins TRBV20-1 and TRBJ1-6; 7 nucleotides line up with TRBD1. The CDR3 has 14 amino acids. Germline V gives CDR1 DFQATT, CDR2 SNEGSKA (reference sequence). Trimming at V came to 5 bases and at J to 1 base, leaving 2 bases not matched to a gene.

J is TRBJ1-6 and V is TRBV7-2; no firm D call. The CDR3 has 12 amino acids. Trimming removed 6 bases at V and 2 bases at J, with 2 bases between. Germline CDR1 SGHTA, CDR2 FQGNSA. This CDR3 is CASSPYNSPLHF. For the CDR3, the DNA is TGTGCCAGCAGTCCCTATAATTCACCCCTCCACTTT.

The chain carries TRBV28 and TRBJ1-5; D unclear. Germline assignment: CDR1 MDHEN and CDR2 SYDVKM. V shed 4 bases and J shed 6 bases, with 7 bases lying between them. The CDR3 is 12 amino acids. The CDR3 region is CASSSGSQPQHF. The DNA of the CDR3 is TGTGCCAGCAGTTCGGGAAGTCAGCCCCAGCATTTT.

This clonotype was detected many times. This chain connects TRBV7-6 to TRBJ2-3; no clear D. The CDR3 sequence is 14 residues long. The V end lost 5 bases, the J end lost 4 bases, and 13 bases lay between the germline ends. Germline V lookup: CDR1 SGHVS, CDR2 FNYEAQ. The CDR3 loop reads CASSVETRADTQYF. DNA for the CDR3: TGTGCCAGCAGCGTTGAGACTCGGGCAGATACGCAGTATTTT.

The chain is built from TRBV15 and TRBJ1-2; D unclear. Germline V CDR1 and CDR2: LNHNV, YYDKDF (reference sequence). The ends were cut back, 0 bases at V and 8 bases at J, with 13 bases in the middle. The CDR3 contains 14 residues. Here the CDR3 DNA reads TGTGCCACCAGCAGAGATCTGATAGAACGAGGCTACACCTTC. Residues: CATSRDLIERGYTF. The full variable domain, in which reference TRBV15 and TRBJ1-2 provide the parts outside the CDR3, is DAMVIQNPRYQVTQFGKPVTLSCSQTLNHNVMYWYQQKSSQAPKLLFHYYDKDFNNEADTPDNFQSRRPNTSFCFLDIRSPGLGDTAMYLCATSRDLIERGYTFGSGTRLTVV.

This clonotype was observed many times. CDR3 sequence (DNA): TGTGCCAGCAGTTTATCAGCGGGAGGGCCCTCTGCCTACGAGCAGTACTTC. Translating it yields CASSLSAGGPSAYEQYF. This sequence joins TRBV12-3 or TRBV12-4 and TRBJ2-7; 10 bases fit TRBD2. There are 17 residues in the CDR3. V lost 2 bases to trimming and J lost 2 bases; unmatched junction nucleotides: 9.

This clonotype has ten or more counts. The genes are TRBV28 and TRBJ2-7; either TRBD1 or TRBD2 may fit D (5 bases each). V lost 6 bases to trimming and J lost 2 bases, with 14 bases between them. The V gene's germline CDR1 is MDHEN and CDR2 SYDVKM. The CDR3 runs 14 residues. The CDR3 nucleotides are TGTGCCAGCAGACCCGGGACCCAAACCTACGAGCAGTACTTC. This codes for CASRPGTQTYEQYF.

This clonotype was seen only once. V and J are TRBV4-1 and TRBJ1-5; unclear D gene. Germline V gene sequence: CDR1 MGHRA, CDR2 YSYEKL. The CDR3 is 13 residues long. The ends were cut back, 1 base at V and 8 bases at J, with 9 bases in the middle. The CDR3 region has the DNA TGCGCCAGCAGCCAAGTAGGGTTTGAGCCCCAGCATTTT. This translates into CASSQVGFEPQHF.

This clonotype was detected a few times. The chain is built from TRBV12-3 or TRBV12-4 and TRBJ1-1; D may be TRBD1 (6 bases). The CDR3 length is 13 residues. V shed 5 bases and J shed 8 bases, with 15 bases lying between them. Here the CDR3 reads CASSPSQGLEAFF. The CDR3 DNA is TGTGCCAGCAGTCCCTCCCAGGGGCTGGAAGCTTTCTTT.

Many counts were recorded for this clonotype. V is TRBV3-1 and J is TRBJ2-1; 11 bases align to TRBD2. V lost 1 base, J lost 5 bases, and 4 bases stayed unmatched. Germline CDR1 LGHDT, CDR2 YNNKEL (reference sequence). CDR3 size: 16 residues. The CDR3 DNA is TGTGCCAGCAGCCAAGGACTAGCGGGGACAAACAATGAGCAGTTCTTC. Encoded protein: CASSQGLAGTNNEQFF.

This clonotype showed up just a few times. The gene calls are TRBV6-6 and TRBJ1-5, with TRBD1 identical over 7 bases. The CDR3 length is 16 residues. The V segment lost 5 bases and the J segment 4 bases; nucleotides outside the gene matches: 11. Germline V gives CDR1 MNHNY, CDR2 SVGAGI (reference sequence). The CDR3 region has the DNA TGTGCCAGCAGTCAGAACCTGGGACAGAGGAATCAGCCCCAGCATTTT. It encodes CASSQNLGQRNQPQHF.

The sample holds many counts of this clonotype. The chain's CDR3 is CAISEGTTEQYF. The CDR3 DNA is TGTGCCATCAGTGAAGGGACCACCGAGCAGTACTTC. This rearrangement joins TRBV10-3 to TRBJ2-7, with D tentatively TRBD1 or TRBD2 (5 bases each). Per germline, CDR1 ENHRY and CDR2 SYGVKD. The CDR3 has 12 amino acids. Trimming took off 3 bases at V and 6 bases at J, with 9 bases between the two ends.

The chain has TRBV18 and TRBJ1-2; D is unclear. The germline V gene encodes CDR1 KGHSH and CDR2 LQKENI. V lost 5 bases, J lost 0 bases, and 13 bases lay in between. There are 15 residues in the CDR3. The CDR3 DNA reads TGTGCCAGCTCAGAGTTCTCGGACGCTAACTATGGCTACACCTTC. Translating gives CASSEFSDANYGYTF.

A few counts support this clonotype. The V and J genes are TRBV12-5 and TRBJ2-6; D is ambiguous. CDR3 size: 15 residues. The V gene's germline CDR1 is LGHNT and CDR2 FRNRAP. The ends were cut back, 2 bases at V and 4 bases at J, with 9 bases in the middle. CDR3 loop: CASGLYQSGANVLTF. Written as DNA, the CDR3 is TGTGCTAGTGGTTTGTATCAATCCGGGGCCAACGTCCTGACTTTC. The full variable domain, in which reference TRBV12-5 and TRBJ2-6 provide the parts outside the CDR3, is DARVTQTPRHKVTEMGQEVTMRCQPILGHNTVFWYRQTMMQGLELLAYFRNRAPLDDSGMPKDRFSAEMPDATLATLKIQPSEPRDSAVYFCASGLYQSGANVLTFGAGSRLTVL.

There are many counts of this clonotype. The chain has TRBV2 and TRBJ2-3, with D possibly matching TRBD1 (5 bases). Trimming cost V 1 base and J 6 bases, with 23 bases left between them. The CDR3 spans 18 residues. Germline values: CDR1 SNHLY, CDR2 FYNNEI. CDR3 sequence (DNA): TGTGCCAGCAGTGAAGAAACAGGTCGGATATTCCTCCCGGATACGCAGTATTTT. This encodes CASSEETGRIFLPDTQYF.

This clonotype has only a few counts. The V call is TRBV28, the J call TRBJ2-4, with D hard to call. V was shortened by 2 bases and J by 5 bases, with 1 base between the two germline ends. This CDR3 contains 11 residues. Germline CDR1 MDHEN, CDR2 SYDVKM. The CDR3 DNA follows: TGTGCCAGCAGTTTAGAAAACATTCAGTACTTC. Its protein is CASSLENIQYF.

This clonotype was counted many times. The V and J genes are TRBV6-1 and TRBJ1-5; D is uncertain. The CDR3 is 14 amino acids. Germline values: CDR1 MNHNS, CDR2 SASEGT. V lost 0 bases and J lost 4, with 7 bases in between. CDR3 DNA sequence: TGTGCCAGCAGTGAAGCAGGAACAAATCAGCCCCAGCATTTT. It codes for CASSEAGTNQPQHF.

This clonotype has just a few counts. CDR3 protein: CASSLASAGAGNIQYF. CDR3 DNA sequence: TGTGCCAGCAGCTTAGCGTCGGCAGGGGCTGGTAACATTCAGTACTTC. V gene TRBV7-2 combines with J gene TRBJ2-4; possible D gene TRBD1, 6 bases. This CDR3 spans 16 amino acids. Germline V CDR1 and CDR2: SGHTA, FQGNSA. Trimming stripped 0 bases from V and 7 bases from J, with 16 bases between.

This clonotype was seen only a few times. CDR3 loop: CASSSGGSVDTQYF. CDR3 bases: TGTGCCAGCAGTTCGGGCGGGAGCGTGGATACGCAGTATTTT. This rearrangement joins TRBV28 to TRBJ2-3; 7 bases line up with TRBD2. Germline-derived CDR1 and CDR2 are MDHEN and SYDVKM. Unmatched junction bases numbered 7, after V lost 4 bases and J lost 6 bases. This CDR3 region has 14 residues.

In this sample, this clonotype turned up many times. The chain uses TRBV19 and TRBJ2-3; weak D call: TRBD2 (5 bases). Trimming cost V 7 bases and J 8 bases, with 16 bases left between them. Per the germline V gene, CDR1 is LNHDA and CDR2 is SQIVND (reference sequence). This CDR3 region has 13 residues. In DNA, the CDR3 is TGTGCCAGTACCCCGAGGCGGGCGAGTACGCAGTATTTT. The encoded protein is CASTPRRASTQYF.

The chain has TRBV20-1 and TRBJ1-2; no clear D gene. Per the germline V gene, CDR1 is DFQATT and CDR2 is SNEGSKA (reference sequence). V lost 2 bases to trimming and J lost 8 bases, with 15 bases between them. The CDR3 is made up of 13 amino acids. CDR3 sequence reads: CSARPLSLRGYTF. Written as DNA, the CDR3 is TGCAGTGCTAGACCCTTAAGCCTAAGGGGCTACACCTTC.